The rows below give T cell receptor beta chains drawn from one sample of a study of shared clonotypes between healthy human individuals. Data came from immunoSEQ multiplex PCR; TCRdb stores just in-frame clones and leaves some out. This table holds over 2 million clones, about 94% found once. The sample taken for sequencing was naive CD8+ T cells sorted from blood. Source of these receptors: a man aged 18 to 29 in good health. The CDR3 runs from the conserved cysteine through the conserved F or W. D genes are given only for firm matches. Rows give clone size only sometimes, using once, few, many, or a class for an expanded clone.

DNA: TGTGCCATCAGTGGGCGGGGGAACACTGAAGCTTTCTTT; CDR3: CAISGRGNTEAFF; size: .; D: .; V: TRBV10-3; J: TRBJ1-1
DNA: TGTGCCAGCAGCTTCGGTAATCAGCCCCAGCATTTT; CDR3: CASSFGNQPQHF; size: .; D: .; V: TRBV7-9; J: TRBJ1-5
DNA: TGTGCCAGCAGCCATGGTGGGGGTTCCGGGGAGCTGTTTTTT; CDR3: CASSHGGGSGELFF; size: .; D: .; V: TRBV4-2; J: TRBJ2-2
DNA: TGCAGCGTTGTGGGACCAAACTACGAGCAGTACTTC; CDR3: CSVVGPNYEQYF; size: .; D: .; V: TRBV29-1; J: TRBJ2-7
DNA: TGTGCCAGCAGCTCACTAGCGAGCACAGATACGCAGTATTTT; CDR3: CASSSLASTDTQYF; size: .; D: TRBD2; V: TRBV13; J: TRBJ2-3
DNA: TGCGCCAGCAGCCAAGTTTTTCCCTCCTACGAGCAGTACTTC; CDR3: CASSQVFPSYEQYF; size: .; D: .; V: TRBV4-3; J: TRBJ2-7
DNA: TGTGCCAGTAGTATGAAAGCCCAACAGACCCAGTACTTC; CDR3: CASSMKAQQTQYF; size: .; D: .; V: TRBV19; J: TRBJ2-5
DNA: TGCACCAGCAGCCCTGGACTGGGGGTTATGGATGAGCAGTTCTTC; CDR3: CTSSPGLGVMDEQFF; size: once; D: .; V: TRBV1; J: TRBJ2-1
DNA: TGTGCCAGCAGTCCCGCCCCCAGGGGGATGCAGCCCCAGCATTTT; CDR3: CASSPAPRGMQPQHF; size: .; D: TRBD1; V: TRBV6-5; J: TRBJ1-5
DNA: TGTGCCAGTAGTATCGCTGGGGCGGAGGAGACCCAGTACTTC; CDR3: CASSIAGAEETQYF; size: .; D: .; V: TRBV19; J: TRBJ2-5
DNA: TGTGCCAGCAGCGCAGACGGGTACGAGCAGTACTTC; CDR3: CASSADGYEQYF; size: .; D: .; V: TRBV5-4; J: TRBJ2-7
DNA: TGTGCCAGCAGTGAAGAGGGGGCAGTATGGGACGAGCAGTACTTC; CDR3: CASSEEGAVWDEQYF; size: .; D: TRBD1; V: TRBV6-1; J: TRBJ2-7
DNA: TGTGCCAGCAGTCCATCCTTAGGCGCCACCTCCTACGAGCAGTACTTC; CDR3: CASSPSLGATSYEQYF; size: .; D: .; V: TRBV27; J: TRBJ2-7
DNA: TGTGCCAGCAGCTTACGGACAGGGCAAGAGACCCAGTACTTC; CDR3: CASSLRTGQETQYF; size: .; D: TRBD1; V: TRBV11-2; J: TRBJ2-5
DNA: TGTGCCAGCAGTGATCAACCGCTCCCGCTCACAGATACGCAGTATTTT; CDR3: CASSDQPLPLTDTQYF; size: .; D: .; V: TRBV6-1; J: TRBJ2-3
DNA: TGTGCCAGCAGCCAAGATAGAGAACTCTACTACTACGAGCAGTACTTC; CDR3: CASSQDRELYYYEQYF; size: .; D: .; V: TRBV14; J: TRBJ2-7
DNA: TGTGCCAGCAGTTGGACAGGGGACACCTACGAGCAGTACTTC; CDR3: CASSWTGDTYEQYF; size: .; D: TRBD1; V: TRBV27; J: TRBJ2-7
DNA: TGTGCCAGTAGTATCTTCCCCCCCCACACTGAAGCTTTCTTT; CDR3: CASSIFPPHTEAFF; size: .; D: .; V: TRBV19; J: TRBJ1-1
DNA: TGTGCCAGCAGCCAGGCAGGCGATTCACCCCTCCACTTT; CDR3: CASSQAGDSPLHF; size: .; D: .; V: TRBV4-2; J: TRBJ1-6
DNA: TGTGCCAGCAGAGAGACAGGTCGCACAGATACGCAGTATTTT; CDR3: CASRETGRTDTQYF; size: .; D: .; V: TRBV28; J: TRBJ2-3
DNA: TGTGCCAGCAGCCCCTCCGGGGGCGGAACCGGGGAGCTGTTTTTT; CDR3: CASSPSGGGTGELFF; size: once; D: .; V: TRBV13; J: TRBJ2-2
DNA: TGCGCCAGCAGCTTCCGTGGCTACTCCTACGAGCAGTACTTC; CDR3: CASSFRGYSYEQYF; size: .; D: .; V: TRBV5-1; J: TRBJ2-7
DNA: TGTGCCAGCAGTGACAGGGCCTACGAGCAGTACTTC; CDR3: CASSDRAYEQYF; size: .; D: TRBD1; V: TRBV6-5; J: TRBJ2-7
DNA: TGTGCCAGCAGTGAATTGCGGGACGGGACAGATACGCAGTATTTT; CDR3: CASSELRDGTDTQYF; size: .; D: .; V: TRBV25-1; J: TRBJ2-3
DNA: TGCGCCAGCAGCCAACTGGGGGAAAAACTGTTTTTT; CDR3: CASSQLGEKLFF; size: .; D: .; V: TRBV4-3; J: TRBJ1-4
DNA: TGTGCCAGCAGCCAGGACCCGGGGGATGAGCAGTTCTTC; CDR3: CASSQDPGDEQFF; size: .; D: .; V: TRBV4-2; J: TRBJ2-1
DNA: TGTGCGAGCTGCAAAGTAGCGGGAGGGGAGGATGAGCAGTTCTTC; CDR3: CASCKVAGGEDEQFF; size: .; D: TRBD2; V: TRBV27; J: TRBJ2-1
DNA: TGTGCCAGTAGTATAATTTCGGCAAATTCACCCCTCCACTTT; CDR3: CASSIISANSPLHF; size: .; D: .; V: TRBV19; J: TRBJ1-6
DNA: TGTGCCAGCAGTCCATCTACAGGGGAAGAGGCCTACGAGCAGTACTTC; CDR3: CASSPSTGEEAYEQYF; size: .; D: TRBD1; V: TRBV27; J: TRBJ2-7
DNA: TGTGCCAGCAGCTTCGGGGTGTTCCCTGAAGGTGAAAAACTGTTTTTT; CDR3: CASSFGVFPEGEKLFF; size: .; D: .; V: TRBV5-5; J: TRBJ1-4
DNA: TGTGCCAGCAGTTTTAGGGACTCAGATACGCAGTATTTT; CDR3: CASSFRDSDTQYF; size: .; D: .; V: TRBV27; J: TRBJ2-3
DNA: TGTGCCAGCAGCATTGCGGGACAGGGGTACAATGAGCAGTTCTTC; CDR3: CASSIAGQGYNEQFF; size: .; D: TRBD1; V: TRBV5-4; J: TRBJ2-1
DNA: TGTGCCAGCCTCCCCGGCATAGTCTTT; CDR3: CASLPGIVF; size: .; D: .; V: TRBV6-1; J: TRBJ1-1
DNA: TGTGCCAGCAGTTACTCGACTAGCGGGACCGCCTACGAGCAGTACTTC; CDR3: CASSYSTSGTAYEQYF; size: .; D: TRBD2; V: TRBV6-5; J: TRBJ2-7
DNA: TGTGCCAGCAGCTTAGCGCACGAGCAGTACTTC; CDR3: CASSLAHEQYF; size: once; D: .; V: TRBV13; J: TRBJ2-7
DNA: TGCGCCAGCAGCCAAGATTCGGGACAAGACACCGGGGAGCTGTTTTTT; CDR3: CASSQDSGQDTGELFF; size: .; D: .; V: TRBV4-3; J: TRBJ2-2
DNA: TGTGCCAGCACCCAGGACAAAGAGACCCAGTACTTC; CDR3: CASTQDKETQYF; size: .; D: .; V: TRBV5-6; J: TRBJ2-5
DNA: TGTGCCAGCAGTCCCTACCCCTCTGGGGAGCTGTTTTTT; CDR3: CASSPYPSGELFF; size: .; D: .; V: TRBV27; J: TRBJ2-2
DNA: TGCAGCGTTCGTGTAGTGACAGGGATCTACGAGCAGTACTTC; CDR3: CSVRVVTGIYEQYF; size: .; D: TRBD1; V: TRBV29-1; J: TRBJ2-7
DNA: TGTGCCAGCAGTTCAACGACGGAGTACAATGAGCAGTTCTTC; CDR3: CASSSTTEYNEQFF; size: .; D: .; V: TRBV7-3; J: TRBJ2-1
DNA: TGCGCCAGCAGCAGTACAGGGATACTCTCTGGAAACACCATATATTTT; CDR3: CASSSTGILSGNTIYF; size: .; D: .; V: TRBV5-1; J: TRBJ1-3
DNA: TGTGCCAGCAGGATTGGGGCAGCGGCTTCCTACGAGCAGTACTTC; CDR3: CASRIGAAASYEQYF; size: .; D: .; V: TRBV2; J: TRBJ2-7
DNA: TGTGCCAGTAGTATCGAGCCTTCGCGGGCCCACGAGCAGTACTTC; CDR3: CASSIEPSRAHEQYF; size: .; D: .; V: TRBV19; J: TRBJ2-7
DNA: TGTGCCAGCAGTTACGTGGAAGGGGGATACACAGATACGCAGTATTTT; CDR3: CASSYVEGGYTDTQYF; size: .; D: .; V: TRBV6-7; J: TRBJ2-3
DNA: TGTGCCAGCAGCCCCCCCGCGGGAAGGGACACTGAAGCTTTCTTT; CDR3: CASSPPAGRDTEAFF; size: .; D: .; V: TRBV11-2; J: TRBJ1-1
DNA: TGTGCCAGCAGCTTAGCGGGGGCGGGACAGGAGAAGTTCTTC; CDR3: CASSLAGAGQEKFF; size: .; D: TRBD1; V: TRBV7-2; J: TRBJ2-1
DNA: TGTGCCAGCAGTTGGGGGGCGACTGGGGCCAACGTCCTGACTTTC; CDR3: CASSWGATGANVLTF; size: once; D: .; V: TRBV27; J: TRBJ2-6
DNA: TGCGCCAGCAGCCAAGTGCCCGGAGGACGGGACGAGCAGTACTTC; CDR3: CASSQVPGGRDEQYF; size: .; D: .; V: TRBV4-1; J: TRBJ2-7
DNA: TGTGCCAGCAGCTTCGGTGAAGATACGCAGTATTTT; CDR3: CASSFGEDTQYF; size: once; D: .; V: TRBV7-9; J: TRBJ2-3
DNA: TGCGCCAGCAGTGAAAGACACACCGGGGAGCTGTTTTTT; CDR3: CASSERHTGELFF; size: .; D: .; V: TRBV10-2; J: TRBJ2-2
DNA: TGCGCCAGCAGCCAAGATAGTGTCTGGGGGATAGGTAATGAGCAGTTCTTC; CDR3: CASSQDSVWGIGNEQFF; size: .; D: .; V: TRBV4-1; J: TRBJ2-1
DNA: TGTGCCAGCAGCGCAGCAGGTTTTAGGCAGGCGGGTTATGGCTACACCTTC; CDR3: CASSAAGFRQAGYGYTF; size: .; D: .; V: TRBV9; J: TRBJ1-2
DNA: TGTGCCAGTAGAACAGCAAACTACGAGCAGTACTTC; CDR3: CASRTANYEQYF; size: .; D: .; V: TRBV6-5; J: TRBJ2-7
DNA: TGCACCAGCAGTCTAGGGACCGTCAATCAGCCCCAGCATTTT; CDR3: CTSSLGTVNQPQHF; size: .; D: .; V: TRBV1; J: TRBJ1-5
DNA: TGTGCCAGCAGTCGCACGGGGGGGGTCGAGCAGTACTTC; CDR3: CASSRTGGVEQYF; size: .; D: TRBD2; V: TRBV6-5; J: TRBJ2-7
DNA: TGTGCCAGCAGTGACCCAGCCGGGGAGCTGTTTTTT; CDR3: CASSDPAGELFF; size: once; D: .; V: TRBV6-1; J: TRBJ2-2
DNA: TGTGCCAGCAGCGTAGGTGCTTATGAGCAGTTCTTC; CDR3: CASSVGAYEQFF; size: .; D: .; V: TRBV9; J: TRBJ2-1
DNA: TGTGCCAGCAGCTTAGACTCTTGGACAGGCCTATCAACGGAGACCCAGTACTTC; CDR3: CASSLDSWTGLSTETQYF; size: .; D: TRBD1; V: TRBV11-2; J: TRBJ2-5
DNA: TGCGCCAGCAGCTTGGGACCTAGCGTAAGCTCCTACAATGAGCAGTTCTTC; CDR3: CASSLGPSVSSYNEQFF; size: .; D: .; V: TRBV5-1; J: TRBJ2-1
DNA: TGTGCCAGCAGCCTCGGGGGGAACTCCTACAATGAGCAGTTCTTC; CDR3: CASSLGGNSYNEQFF; size: .; D: TRBD2; V: TRBV7-2; J: TRBJ2-1